This T cell receptor beta chain stems from a study of blood T cell repertoires in COVID-19. Overall study context: There were acute and convalescent COVID-19 samples, and they came from the United States, Italy and Spain.

Study processing details: Nucleated cell number was recorded as an estimate derived from reference gene primer amplification. The method was immunoSEQ multiplex PCR; TCRdb's version includes in-frame clones alone and lacks a portion of them. V, J and clone size derive from that table, while D and trimming were established from the DNA sequence. This sample has 150,000 to 200,000 clones; around 86% occur once, and the top ten carry roughly 3.3%. With 0 bases clipped from V and 11 bases from J, the junction kept 16 bases outside the gene matches. The CDR3 runs 16 residues. Germline V gene sequence: CDR1 SGDLS, CDR2 YYNGEE.

The V and J genes are TRBV9 and TRBJ1-2; TRBD1 matches at 7 bases. The origin of this receptor is a man between 65 and 85 years old with acute or convalescent COVID-19. Sequenced material: peripheral blood. CDR3 loop: CASSVEGTAGPWGYTF. The CDR3 DNA reads TGTGCCAGCAGCGTAGAGGGGACAGCCGGCCCTTGGGGGTACACCTTC.